One sample yielded the 32 T cell receptor beta chains listed below, sequenced in a study of CD8+CD57+ T cells in acquired aplastic anemia. Profiling of TCR beta VDJ combinations and CDR3 sequences used genomic DNA as template. TCRdb processed the reads anew with MiXCR; each CDR3 protein has one entry. This sample carries around 150,000 distinct CDR3 sequences, 41% of them seen once, and the ten largest clones take over 6.5%. Input material: sorted CD4+, CD8+, or CD8+CD57+ T cells (not recorded which) from PBMCs. These TCRs come from a human donor in good health, serving as a control.

The chain combines TRBV19 with TRBJ2-1; 7 bases align to TRBD1. Germline values: CDR1 LNHDA, CDR2 SQIVND (reference sequence). The V gene end was trimmed by 4 bases and the J gene end by 3 bases; junction bases not matched to a gene: 6. There are 15 residues in the CDR3. The CDR3 DNA reads as TGTGCCAGTAGTACCAGGGGGAGCTACTACAATGAGCAGTTCTTC. It encodes CASSTRGSYYNEQFF.

Details on this clonotype: A much larger clone sits a single nucleotide away, making a read error possible. The V call is TRBV20-1, the J call TRBJ2-7; perhaps TRBD2 as D (7 bases). CDR1 is DFQATT and CDR2 is SNEGSKA in the germline V gene (reference sequence). The CDR3 contains 15 residues. The CDR3 DNA reads TGCGGTGCTAGAGATGGGGGCGGGAGATCGGACGAGCAGTACTTC. It encodes CGARDGGGRSDEQYF.

In this sample, this clonotype turned up a few times. The chain joins TRBV29-1 to TRBJ1-2; D is possibly TRBD1 (6 bases). The CDR3 loop spans 13 amino acids. The germline CDR1 and CDR2 sequences are SQVTM and ANQGSEA. Trimming removed 6 bases at V and 4 bases at J, with 15 bases between. In DNA form, the CDR3 reads TGCAGCGTCCTAACGCAGGGGACCTATGGCTACACCTTC. Translation gives CSVLTQGTYGYTF. Full variable domain (remainder filled in from reference TRBV29-1 and TRBJ1-2): SAVISQKPSRDICQRGTSLTIQCQVDSQVTMMFWYRQQPGQSLTLIATANQGSEATYESGFVIDKFPISRPNLTFSTLTVSNMSPEDSSIYLCSVLTQGTYGYTFGSGTRLTVV.

This chain connects TRBV10-1 to TRBJ1-1; 7 nucleotides match TRBD1. Germline V gene lookup returns CDR1 WNHNN and CDR2 SYGVQD (reference sequence). The V segment lost 8 bases and the J segment 6 bases; nucleotides outside the gene matches: 6. The CDR3 has 12 amino acids. The DNA for the CDR3 is TGCGCCAGCCAAGACAGGGAAGCTGAAGCTTTCTTT. Translated, it gives CASQDREAEAFF.

This sequence joins TRBV2 and TRBJ2-7; 7 bases line up with TRBD2. The V segment lost 3 bases and the J segment 4 bases; nucleotides outside the gene matches: 0. The length of the CDR3 is 12 residues. Per germline, CDR1 SNHLY and CDR2 FYNNEI. This chain's CDR3 is CASSEGGYEQYF. The CDR3 coding sequence is TGTGCCAGCAGTGAGGGGGGGTACGAGCAGTACTTC.

In regard to this clonotype: The conserved closing phenylalanine or tryptophan is absent in this CDR3, likely reflecting a read error. This chain connects TRBV11-3 to TRBJ1-6; 8 bases fit TRBD1. This CDR3 region has 15 residues. Germline V CDR1 and CDR2: SGHNT, YENEEA. J lost 7 bases, V lost 3 bases, and 5 bases had no gene match. The CDR3 loop is CASSFQGALNSPLHL. The DNA of the CDR3 is TGTGCCAGCAGCTTCCAGGGGGCGCTGAATTCACCCCTCCACCTT.

This clonotype was seen repeatedly, ten times or more. The chain employs TRBV20-1 and TRBJ1-2; D unclear. The CDR3 length is 11 residues. V was pared by 3 bases and J by 8 bases, with 10 bases between. Per the germline V gene, CDR1 is DFQATT and CDR2 is SNEGSKA (reference sequence). The CDR3 coding sequence is TGCAGTGCTAGTTCCCAGTCGGGCTACACCTTC. Translating gives CSASSQSGYTF.

For this clonotype: Possible read error: a much larger clone is one base away. The CDR3, as DNA: TGCAGTGCCCCGCCGGGACTCCCCTACAATGAGCAGCTCTTC. It translates to CSAPPGLPYNEQLF. The genes are TRBV20-1 and TRBJ2-1; tentative D call: TRBD2 (6 bases). This CDR3 comprises 14 residues. The germline gives CDR1 DFQATT, CDR2 SNEGSKA (reference sequence).

This clonotype was picked up many times. The rearrangement joins TRBV12-3 or TRBV12-4 to TRBJ1-3; D unresolved. This CDR3 comprises 14 residues. Trimming cost V 7 bases and J 2 bases, with 12 bases left between them. The CDR3 region has the DNA TGTGCCAGCACCCTCGGAAGGCCTGGAAACACCATATATTTT. Translating it yields CASTLGRPGNTIYF.

This clonotype was seen at least ten times. The chain joins TRBV7-6 to TRBJ2-7, with 12 bases that match TRBD2. The germline V gene encodes CDR1 SGHVS and CDR2 FNYEAQ. CDR3 length: 16 residues. J lost 4 bases, V lost 4 bases, and 8 bases had no gene match. CDR3 sequence reads: CASSSRLAGAQYEQYF. The CDR3 DNA reads TGTGCCAGCAGCTCTAGACTAGCGGGAGCTCAATACGAGCAGTACTTC. Full variable domain (remainder filled in from reference TRBV7-6 and TRBJ2-7): GAGVSQSPRYKVTKRGQDVALRCDPISGHVSLYWYRQALGQGPEFLTYFNYEAQQDKSGLPNDRFSAERPEGSISTLTIQRTEQRDSAMYRCASSSRLAGAQYEQYFGPGTRLTVT.

This clonotype appeared many times. This chain joins TRBV5-1 and TRBJ1-2; D gene unclear. CDR1 and CDR2 (germline): SGHRS, YFSETQ. The CDR3 is 13 amino acids. Trimming pared 4 bases from V and 4 bases from J, leaving 11 bases between. The CDR3 spells CASSPNSGYGYTF. As DNA, the CDR3 is TGCGCCAGCAGCCCAAACAGTGGCTATGGCTACACCTTC.

With regard to this clonotype: A read error is likely, as this CDR3 ends without the conserved phenylalanine or tryptophan. The chain carries TRBV7-6 and TRBJ1-1; D not resolved. Trimming shortened V by 0 bases and J by 2 bases, and 13 bases separated the two germline ends. The V gene's germline CDR1 is SGHVS and CDR2 FNYEAQ. The length of the CDR3 is 16 residues. The CDR3 DNA is TGTGCCAGCAGCTTAGCGGCCGGAATAGGAAACACTGAAGCTTTCCTT. Translating it yields CASSLAAGIGNTEAFL.

A few counts support this clonotype. The chain links TRBV2 to TRBJ1-2; 9 positions match TRBD1. Trimming took 4 bases from V and 6 from J; bases not matched to a gene: 6. Germline CDR1 and CDR2: SNHLY and FYNNEI. There are 14 residues in the CDR3. This CDR3 reads CASSGGTGSHGYTF. For the CDR3, the DNA is TGTGCCAGCAGTGGAGGGACAGGGAGTCATGGCTACACCTTC. The whole variable domain, remainder taken from reference TRBV2 and TRBJ1-2, is EPEVTQTPSHQVTQMGQEVILRCVPISNHLYFYWYRQILGQKVEFLVSFYNNEISEKSEIFDDQFSVERPDGSNFTLKIRSTKLEDSAMYFCASSGGTGSHGYTFGSGTRLTVV.

This clonotype has at least ten counts. The V gene is TRBV6-5, the J gene TRBJ1-5; D gene unclear. CDR1 and CDR2 (germline): MNHEY, SVGAGI. CDR3 length: 14 residues. Trimming pared 4 bases from V and 4 bases from J, leaving 11 bases between. The CDR3 region is CASSSAYPNQPQHF. CDR3 DNA sequence: TGTGCCAGCAGTTCTGCCTACCCTAATCAGCCCCAGCATTTT.

The chain joins TRBV19 to TRBJ2-3; possible D gene TRBD1, 7 bases. V lost 6 bases to trimming and J lost 0 bases, with 13 bases between them. This CDR3 is built from 15 residues. CDR1 LNHDA and CDR2 SQIVND come from the germline V gene (reference sequence). The CDR3 DNA sequence: TGTGCCAGTAGGGAGGGGGCCCTTAGCACAGATACGCAGTATTTT. Translating gives CASREGALSTDTQYF.

The J gene is TRBJ1-2, the V gene TRBV29-1; TRBD1 might be the D (5 bases). V was trimmed by 1 base and J by 7 bases, leaving 10 bases between them. The CDR3 covers 12 residues. Germline CDR1 and CDR2: SQVTM and ANQGSEA. The CDR3 DNA reads as TGCAGCGTTGAAGGGGTGGACATTGGCTACACCTTC. This translates into CSVEGVDIGYTF.

This clonotype has ten or more counts. CDR3 DNA: TGTGCCAGCACTAGACCGACACTCAACAATGAGCAGTTCTTC. It is translated as CASTRPTLNNEQFF. The V gene is TRBV5-4, the J gene TRBJ2-1; D not resolved. Germline CDR1 SGHNT, CDR2 YYREEE (reference sequence). Trimming removed 6 bases from V and 5 bases from J, with 15 bases in between. This CDR3 comprises 14 residues.

This clonotype has at least ten counts. The chain employs TRBV6-2 or TRBV6-3 and TRBJ1-2; D remains unclear. The CDR3 runs to 14 residues. Trimming removed 1 base at V and 2 bases at J, with 8 bases between. Germline CDR1 and CDR2: MNHEY and SVGEGT. CDR3 sequence: CASSYFGGNYGYTF. CDR3 DNA sequence: TGTGCCAGCAGTTACTTCGGAGGGAACTATGGCTACACCTTC.

The sample holds many counts of this clonotype. The rearrangement uses TRBV2 and TRBJ1-2; TRBD1 might be the D (5 bases). Germline V lookup: CDR1 SNHLY, CDR2 FYNNEI. Trimming took 6 bases from V and 2 from J, leaving 13 bases between them. The CDR3 runs 14 residues. The CDR3 loop reads CASSSDGGNYGYTF. DNA for the CDR3: TGTGCCAGCAGCTCGGACGGGGGAAACTATGGCTACACCTTC.

This clonotype showed up many times. The genes are TRBV28 and TRBJ1-5, with no clear D. V was clipped by 3 bases and J by 9 bases, with 9 bases between them. Germline assignment: CDR1 MDHEN and CDR2 SYDVKM. The CDR3 is 12 residues long. CDR3 sequence: CASSFGEWPQHF. The CDR3, as DNA: TGTGCCAGCAGTTTCGGAGAGTGGCCCCAGCATTTT.

In nucleotides, the CDR3 is TGTGCCACCAGTGACCCCCGGACAGGGGCCAACGTCCTGACTTTC. This gives the protein CATSDPRTGANVLTF. The chain combines TRBV24-1 with TRBJ2-6, with D perhaps matching TRBD1 (5 bases). V was pared by 4 bases and J by 4 bases, with 10 bases between. The CDR3 sequence is 15 residues long. Germline values: CDR1 KGHDR, CDR2 SFDVKD.

This clonotype was counted a few times. The V and J genes are TRBV7-6 and TRBJ2-3; the match to TRBD2 covers 8 bases. The germline V gene has CDR1 SGHVS and CDR2 FNYEAQ. CDR3 length: 13 residues. V dropped 3 bases and J dropped 6; count of bases not matched to a gene: 2. CDR3 region: CASSFSGSDTQYF. As DNA, the CDR3 is TGTGCCAGCAGCTTCAGCGGGAGTGATACGCAGTATTTT.

This clonotype was recorded only once. The chain employs TRBV2 and TRBJ1-2, with D tentatively TRBD1 (5 bases). V was pared by 10 bases and J by 0 bases, with 12 bases between. The germline CDR1 and CDR2 sequences are SNHLY and FYNNEI. CDR3 length: 13 amino acids. The CDR3 loop is CATGGSTNYGYTF. Here the CDR3 DNA reads TGTGCCACTGGGGGGTCAACTAACTATGGCTACACCTTC.

The chain recombines TRBV29-1 with TRBJ1-1, with D possibly TRBD1 on 5 matching bases. CDR1 and CDR2 (germline): SQVTM, ANQGSEA. The CDR3 contains 14 residues. The ends were cut back, 4 bases at V and 10 bases at J, with 22 bases in the middle. Here the CDR3 reads CSVAVRNRDTGAFF. CDR3 nucleotide sequence: TGCAGCGTTGCGGTCCGGAACAGAGATACAGGAGCTTTCTTT.

This clonotype was recorded many times. The chain recombines TRBV14 with TRBJ1-5; D unresolved. Deletions cut 0 bases from V and 9 bases from J, with 6 bases between. The CDR3 has 12 residues. From germline, CDR1 is SGHDN and CDR2 FVKESK. CDR3: CASSQETGPQHF. CDR3 in DNA: TGTGCCAGCAGCCAAGAAACCGGGCCCCAGCATTTT.

A word on this clonotype: With a much larger clone just one base away, this may be a read error. The V and J genes are TRBV20-1 and TRBJ1-5; D possibly corresponds to TRBD1 (5 bases). The germline CDR1 and CDR2 sequences are DFQATT and SNEGSKA (reference sequence). This CDR3 is built from 15 residues. Trimming left V 6 bases short and J 5 bases short, with 20 bases between. CDR3 nucleotide sequence: TGCAGTGCCAGGAGGGCGGGGGTCGAGGATCAGCCCCAGCATTTT. Encoded protein: CSARRAGVEDQPQHF.

This clonotype was picked up many times. V is TRBV10-3 and J is TRBJ2-1; 10 bases map to TRBD2. CDR3 size: 13 residues. V trimming: 7 bases; J trimming: 8 bases; junction bases outside the gene matches: 5. Germline V gene sequence: CDR1 ENHRY, CDR2 SYGVKD. The CDR3 coding sequence is TGTGCCATCAAAGCGGGGGGGTTGGATGAGCAGTTCTTC. This codes for CAIKAGGLDEQFF.

This clonotype has only a few counts. The rearrangement joins TRBV7-9 to TRBJ1-2; 12 positions match TRBD1. The CDR3 spans 17 residues. Germline CDR1 SEHNR, CDR2 FQNEAQ (reference sequence). V was clipped by 4 bases and J by 9 bases; unmatched bases: 15. CDR3 protein: CASSSWDRGRKQLCYTF. The DNA for the CDR3 is TGTGCCAGCAGCTCATGGGACAGGGGGCGGAAGCAGCTGTGCTACACCTTC.

This clonotype was counted ten times or more. Compared with germline, one end of the junction differs, possibly owing to a read error. V and J are TRBV24-1 and TRBJ2-3; 10 nucleotides line up with TRBD1. Germline V lookup: CDR1 KGHDR, CDR2 SFDVKD. CDR3 length equals 15 residues. The CDR3 reads CATSDTRQGAETQYF. The CDR3 nucleotides are TGTGCCACCAGTGACACTCGACAGGGGGCAGAGACGCAGTATTTT.

This clonotype was found a few times. The chain has TRBV12-3 or TRBV12-4 and TRBJ2-2; D is uncertain. V lost 2 bases to trimming and J lost 3 bases, with 13 bases between them. This CDR3 is 16 amino acids long. CDR3 amino acids: CASSLLLRGHTGELFF. CDR3 in DNA: TGTGCCAGCAGTTTATTACTGAGAGGTCACACCGGGGAGCTGTTTTTT.

This clonotype was seen ten or more times. The chain is built from TRBV6-6 and TRBJ1-1, with no clear D. Germline V gene sequence: CDR1 MNHNY, CDR2 SVGAGI (reference sequence). V dropped 0 bases and J dropped 2 bases, with 10 bases sitting between them. There are 15 residues in the CDR3. CDR3 protein: CASSYSINTNTEAFF. CDR3 bases: TGTGCCAGCAGTTACTCGATTAATACTAACACTGAAGCTTTCTTT.

The rearrangement uses TRBV5-4 and TRBJ2-2; 8 nucleotides match TRBD1. The trim removed 5 bases at V and 5 bases at J, leaving 8 bases unmatched. CDR3 length: 15 residues. Germline assignment: CDR1 SGHNT and CDR2 YYREEE (reference sequence). CDR3 sequence (DNA): TGTGCCAGCAGAATCACAGGGGGGAGAACCGGGGAGCTGTTTTTT. As protein: CASRITGGRTGELFF.